This T cell receptor beta chain was observed in a study of T cell responses to AZD1222 COVID-19 vaccine. Points from the study as a whole: Sampled repertoires all dated from after the peak T cell response. Vaccination with two AZD1222 doses was followed by a rise in Spike-specific TCR breadth and depth.

A remark on this clone: The antigen is undetermined.

Pooled together were second doses at about 4 or about 12 weeks. This table comes from immunoSEQ multiplex PCR, and its TCRdb copy is limited to in-frame clones, with some not included. In the table there are 90,000 to 100,000 clones, 85% of which are singletons. Germline V CDR1 and CDR2: MNHEY, SVGEGT. V shed 3 bases and J shed 3 bases, with 8 bases lying between them. This CDR3 is built from 14 residues. The clonotype comes from an adult who received the AZD1222 COVID-19 vaccine. The source material was peripheral blood, sampled 28 days after the second AZD1222 dose. This chain uses TRBV6-2 or TRBV6-3 with TRBJ1-4; no clear D gene. CDR3 sequence reads: CASSYRVSNEKLFF. DNA for the CDR3: TGTGCCAGCAGTTATCGGGTCTCTAATGAAAAACTGTTTTTT.